This TCR beta chain was sequenced during a study of cytomegalovirus exposure and HLA in healthy donors. The CDR3 consists of 14 residues. The ends were cut back, 4 bases at V and 3 bases at J, with 12 bases in the middle. Germline CDR1 and CDR2: SGHVS and FNYEAQ. PCR used 60 Vbeta primers and 13 Jbeta primers. Method: immunoSEQ multiplex PCR; TCRdb's copy keeps in-frame clones and lacks some. The sample holds some 95,000 clones, under 85% seen once. The source of this sequence is a woman in her thirties or forties in good health and CMV-seropositive. The specimen was PBMCs. The genes are TRBV7-6 and TRBJ1-1; D is perhaps TRBD1 (5 bases). In DNA, the CDR3 is TGTGCCAGCAGCTCCCCCGACAGATACACTGAAGCTTTCTTT. The encoded protein is CASSSPDRYTEAFF.